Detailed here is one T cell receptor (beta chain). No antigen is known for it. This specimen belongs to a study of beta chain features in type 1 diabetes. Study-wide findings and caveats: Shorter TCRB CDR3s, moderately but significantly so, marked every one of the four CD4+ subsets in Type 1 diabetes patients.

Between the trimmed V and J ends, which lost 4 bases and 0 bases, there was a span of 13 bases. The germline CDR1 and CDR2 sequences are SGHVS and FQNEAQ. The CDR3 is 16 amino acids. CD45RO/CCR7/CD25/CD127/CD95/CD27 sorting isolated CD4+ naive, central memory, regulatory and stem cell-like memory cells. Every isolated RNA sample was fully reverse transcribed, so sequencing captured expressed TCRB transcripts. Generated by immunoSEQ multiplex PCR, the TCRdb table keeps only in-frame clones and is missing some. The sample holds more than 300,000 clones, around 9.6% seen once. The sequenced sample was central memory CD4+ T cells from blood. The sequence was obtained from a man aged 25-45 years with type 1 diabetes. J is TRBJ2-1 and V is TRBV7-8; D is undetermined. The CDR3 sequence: CASSSDGASSYNEQFF. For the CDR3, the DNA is TGTGCCAGCAGCTCGGACGGAGCTAGCTCCTACAATGAGCAGTTCTTC.